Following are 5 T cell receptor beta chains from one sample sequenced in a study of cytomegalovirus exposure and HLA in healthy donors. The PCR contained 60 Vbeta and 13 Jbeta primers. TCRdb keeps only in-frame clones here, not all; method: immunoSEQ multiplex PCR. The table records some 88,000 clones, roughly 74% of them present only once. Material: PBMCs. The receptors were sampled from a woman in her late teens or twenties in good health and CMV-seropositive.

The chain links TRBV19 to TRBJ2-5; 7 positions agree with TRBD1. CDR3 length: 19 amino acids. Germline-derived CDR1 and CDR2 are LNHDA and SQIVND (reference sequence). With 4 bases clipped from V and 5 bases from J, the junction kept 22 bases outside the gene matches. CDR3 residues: CASSTLWDIDRAKVETQYF. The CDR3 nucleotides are TGTGCCAGTAGTACCCTTTGGGATATCGACAGGGCGAAGGTGGAGACCCAGTACTTC.

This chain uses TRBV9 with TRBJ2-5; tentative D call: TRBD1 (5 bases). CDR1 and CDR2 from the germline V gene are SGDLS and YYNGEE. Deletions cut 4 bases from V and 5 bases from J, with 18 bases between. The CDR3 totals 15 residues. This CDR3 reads CASSPTRWGRETQYF. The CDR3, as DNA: TGTGCCAGCAGCCCCACCCGATGGGGCCGGGAGACCCAGTACTTC. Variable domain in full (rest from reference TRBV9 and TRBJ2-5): DSGVTQTPKHLITATGQRVTLRCSPRSGDLSVYWYQQSLDQGLQFLIQYYNGEERAKGNILERFSAQQFPDLHSELNLSSLELGDSALYFCASSPTRWGRETQYFGPGTRLLVL.

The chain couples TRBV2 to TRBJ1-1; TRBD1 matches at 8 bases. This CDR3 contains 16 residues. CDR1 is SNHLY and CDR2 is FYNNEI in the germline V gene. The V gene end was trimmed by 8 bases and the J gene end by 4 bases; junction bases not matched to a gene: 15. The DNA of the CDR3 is TGTGCCAGCCCTACTACTCCGGACAGGGCGGCCACTGAAGCTTTCTTT. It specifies CASPTTPDRAATEAFF.

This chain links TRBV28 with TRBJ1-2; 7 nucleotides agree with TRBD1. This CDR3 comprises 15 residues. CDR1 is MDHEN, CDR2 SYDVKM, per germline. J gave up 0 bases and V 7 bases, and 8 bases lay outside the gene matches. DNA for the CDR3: TGTGCCAGCAATGCAGGGGGAGTTGCTAACTATGGCTACACCTTC. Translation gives CASNAGGVANYGYTF.

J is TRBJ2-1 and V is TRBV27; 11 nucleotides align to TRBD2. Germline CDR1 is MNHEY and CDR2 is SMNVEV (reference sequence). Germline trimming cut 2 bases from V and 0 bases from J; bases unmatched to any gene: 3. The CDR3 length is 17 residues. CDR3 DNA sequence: TGTGCCAGCAGTTTACTGCTAGCGGGGGGCTCCTACAATGAGCAGTTCTTC. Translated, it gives CASSLLLAGGSYNEQFF.